Many counts were recorded for the clone carrying this TCR beta chain. Library construction for TCR beta used iRepertoire HTBI primers and Arm-PCR of CDR3 regions. TCRdb re-called the multiplex PCR reads with MiXCR, one entry per CDR3 protein. The repertoire holds approximately 480,000 distinct CDR3 sequences, with around 16% as singletons. Regarding time point: newly diagnosed GD, antithyroid drugs for less than 3 months. From RNA extracted from PBMCs, the TCR library was made. Germline loops: CDR1 SGHVS, CDR2 FNYEAQ. The CDR3 runs to 14 residues. V dropped 4 bases and J dropped 5 bases, with 12 bases sitting between them. This sample was taken from a study of regulatory T cells in long-lasting Graves disease. The same specimen was also included in a second study, on T cells in Graves' hyperthyroidism and ophthalmopathy. In that study: When the TCR CDR3 underwent first-round RT-PCR, the HTBI primer set was used. Blood shared most expanded thyroid clonotypes above 0.001.

The source was peripheral blood mononuclear cells (PBMCs), collected at new diagnosis, from a patient treated with antithyroid drugs. The clonotype originates from a man in his forties or fifties with Graves disease. This sequence joins TRBV7-6 and TRBJ1-5; D call uncertain. CDR3 in amino acids: CASSSNPGYQPQHF. CDR3 in DNA: TGTGCCAGCAGCTCAAACCCGGGGTATCAGCCCCAGCATTTT.